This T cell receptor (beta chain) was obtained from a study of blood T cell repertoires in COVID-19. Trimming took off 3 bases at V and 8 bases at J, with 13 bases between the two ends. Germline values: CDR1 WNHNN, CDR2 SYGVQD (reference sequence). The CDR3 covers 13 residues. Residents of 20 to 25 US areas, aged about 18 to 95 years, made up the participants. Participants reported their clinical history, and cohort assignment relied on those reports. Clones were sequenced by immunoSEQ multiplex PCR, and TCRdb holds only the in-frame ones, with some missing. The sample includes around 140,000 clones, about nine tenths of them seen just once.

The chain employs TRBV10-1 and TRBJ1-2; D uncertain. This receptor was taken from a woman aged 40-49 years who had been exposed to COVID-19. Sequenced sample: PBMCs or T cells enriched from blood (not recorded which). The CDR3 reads CASSDWAGEGYTF. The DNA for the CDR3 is TGCGCCAGCAGTGATTGGGCAGGTGAAGGCTACACCTTC.